The clone carrying this T cell receptor beta chain appeared a single time. Antigen: not known. Trimming cost V 6 bases and J 5 bases; bases outside gene matches: 8. Germline CDR1 and CDR2: MGHDK and SYGVNS. The CDR3 sequence is 14 residues long. TCRdb's copy holds only in-frame clones and misses some; the assay was immunoSEQ multiplex PCR. The sample carries some 80,000 clones, almost 85% recorded once. This sample is drawn from a study of OX40 agonist ivuxolimab in advanced cancers. Study-wide points: Expanded peripheral T cells had an undetermined antigen specificity.

The source is an adult with an advanced solid tumor such as melanoma, head and neck, liver or kidney cancer. This sequence joins TRBV25-1 and TRBJ1-1, with 8 bases identical to TRBD1. The material sequenced was CD4+ or CD8+ T cells sorted from blood, taken in a trial of the OX40 agonist ivuxolimab. Here the CDR3 DNA reads TGTGCCAGCAGCCCTTCAGGGGGCTGGACTGAAGCTTTCTTT. It translates to CASSPSGGWTEAFF.